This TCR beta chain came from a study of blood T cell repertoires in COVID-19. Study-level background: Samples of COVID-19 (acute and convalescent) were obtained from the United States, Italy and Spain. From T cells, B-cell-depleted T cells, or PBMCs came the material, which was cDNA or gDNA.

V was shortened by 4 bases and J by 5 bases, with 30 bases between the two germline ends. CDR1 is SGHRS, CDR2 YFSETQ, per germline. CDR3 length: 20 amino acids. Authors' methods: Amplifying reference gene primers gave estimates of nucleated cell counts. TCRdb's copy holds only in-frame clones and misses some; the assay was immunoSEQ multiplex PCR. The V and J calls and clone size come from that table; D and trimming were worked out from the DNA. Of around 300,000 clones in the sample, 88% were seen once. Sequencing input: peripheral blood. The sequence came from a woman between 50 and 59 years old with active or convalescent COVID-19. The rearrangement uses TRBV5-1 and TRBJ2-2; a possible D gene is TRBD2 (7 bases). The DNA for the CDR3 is TGCGCCAGCAGCCCAATTGCCCTCGGGGGGCCCCGCTCGAGGACCGGGGAGCTGTTTTTT. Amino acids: CASSPIALGGPRSRTGELFF.